Below are 24 T cell receptor beta chains sequenced from a single sample in a study of T-cell memory formation after mild COVID-19 (dated by TCRdb to about 2021). Libraries were prepared through 5' RACE. Sequencing was carried out with an Illumina NovaSeq 6000. TCRdb itself trimmed the public reads at Q25 with fastp, ran MiXCR and retained productive beta chains. Rows are combined by CDR3 protein, so each entry shows the most common genes and DNA. Within this sample are around 35,000 distinct CDR3 sequences, with 7.5% to 8% of them counted one time only. The ten biggest clones cover 25% to 30% of the sample. Sequencing was performed on PBMCs or a T cell subset sorted from them (not recorded which). Receptor source: a man younger than 35 who had mild COVID-19 (a few samples of this study predate the infection). The sample titles of this study are shuffled in the database, so cell type and time point are left out; the donor was told from shared clones.

This clonotype was found a few times. This sequence joins TRBV7-6 and TRBJ1-3; D not resolved. Germline V gives CDR1 SGHVS, CDR2 FNYEAQ. Trimming stripped 1 base from V and 0 bases from J, with 7 bases between. This CDR3 spans 15 amino acids. DNA of the CDR3: TGTGCCAGCAGCTTAGGATCCCGCTCTGGAAACACCATATATTTT. Encoded protein: CASSLGSRSGNTIYF.

In this sample, this clonotype turned up many times. The V call is TRBV7-2, the J call TRBJ2-3; the D gene is possibly TRBD2 (5 bases). This CDR3 has 13 amino acids. The V gene lost 4 bases and the J gene lost 5 bases, with 10 bases spanning the gap. Germline lookup yields CDR1 SGHTA and CDR2 FQGNSA. CDR3 protein: CASSSSKGDTQYF. The CDR3, as DNA: TGTGCCAGCAGCTCTAGCAAGGGAGATACGCAGTATTTT.

This clonotype showed up just a few times. The V and J genes are TRBV7-3 and TRBJ2-2; 9 nucleotides align to TRBD2. CDR1 is SGHTA, CDR2 FQGTGA, per germline. Trimming cost V 6 bases and J 7 bases; bases outside gene matches: 9. This CDR3 region has 15 residues. CDR3 region: CASRRRGGADGELFF. The CDR3 DNA is TGTGCCAGCAGGAGGCGCGGGGGGGCCGACGGGGAGCTGTTTTTT.

A few counts support this clonotype. The CDR3 DNA follows: TGTGCCACCAGTCCGCACGAGACGGGCGTTTATAGCAATCAGCCCCAGCATTTT. Its protein product is CATSPHETGVYSNQPQHF. The chain has TRBV15 and TRBJ1-5; D remains unclear. With 6 bases removed from V and 0 bases from J, the gap between germline ends came to 21 bases. The CDR3 is 18 amino acids. Germline CDR1 and CDR2: LNHNV and YYDKDF (reference sequence).

This clonotype came up many times. The chain combines TRBV7-8 with TRBJ2-7, with 11 bases matching TRBD1. V dropped 5 bases and J dropped 4; count of bases not matched to a gene: 7. Germline loops: CDR1 SGHVS, CDR2 FQNEAQ. CDR3 size: 15 residues. Here the CDR3 DNA reads TGTGCCAGCAGCATCAGGACAGGGGGCCCGTACGAGCAGTACTTC. Translating gives CASSIRTGGPYEQYF.

This chain links TRBV29-1 with TRBJ2-1; D uncertain. Trimming took off 8 bases at V and 5 bases at J, with 19 bases between the two ends. This CDR3 has 14 residues. Germline values: CDR1 SQVTM, CDR2 ANQGSEA. The CDR3 DNA reads as TGCAGCTCAATAAAATTCGGGTTTAACAATGAGCAGTTCTTC. Protein sequence: CSSIKFGFNNEQFF.

This clonotype showed up many times. In DNA form, the CDR3 reads TGTGCCAGCAGCTTAGTCGCCCTCCTTCGGGAGACCCAGTACTTC. This codes for CASSLVALLRETQYF. This chain links TRBV7-2 with TRBJ2-5; D ambiguous. This CDR3 has 15 residues. Germline lookup yields CDR1 SGHTA and CDR2 FQGNSA. Between the trimmed V and J ends, which lost 1 base and 5 bases, there was a span of 14 bases.

This clonotype was observed many times. The rearrangement joins TRBV7-3 to TRBJ2-3; D is uncertain. V dropped 5 bases and J dropped 4 bases, with 7 bases sitting between them. The germline V gene encodes CDR1 SGHTA and CDR2 FQGTGA. This CDR3 has 12 amino acids. The CDR3 DNA follows: TGTGCCAGCAGCCAAGGCGCAGATACGCAGTATTTT. Its translation is CASSQGADTQYF.

This clonotype was seen once. The chain uses TRBV5-4 and TRBJ1-3; D is uncertain. Trimming took off 4 bases at V and 0 bases at J, with 11 bases between the two ends. Germline CDR1 SGHNT, CDR2 YYREEE (reference sequence). This CDR3 has 15 amino acids. The CDR3 DNA sequence: TGTGCCAGCAGCCCGAATCGGGACTCTGGAAACACCATATATTTT. Residues: CASSPNRDSGNTIYF.

This clonotype appeared many times. The V and J genes are TRBV7-3 and TRBJ1-4; D gene uncertain. Germline V gene lookup returns CDR1 SGHTA and CDR2 FQGTGA. The CDR3 contains 15 residues. The V and J ends lost 5 bases and 0 bases respectively, with 10 bases between them. This chain's CDR3 is CASSGNSATNEKLFF. The CDR3 bases are TGTGCCAGCAGCGGTAACAGCGCAACTAATGAAAAACTGTTTTTT. Together with reference TRBV7-3 and TRBJ1-4, the CDR3 gives the full variable domain: GAGVSQTPSNKVTEKGKYVELRCDPISGHTALYWYRQSLGQGPEFLIYFQGTGAADDSGLPNDRFFAVRPEGSVSTLKIQRTERGDSAVYLCASSGNSATNEKLFFGSGTQLSVL.

There are many counts of this clonotype. V gene TRBV9 combines with J gene TRBJ2-3; D is perhaps TRBD2 (5 bases). CDR3 size: 13 residues. Looked up from germline, CDR1 is SGDLS and CDR2 is YYNGEE. V was pared by 6 bases and J by 2 bases, with 10 bases between. The CDR3 loop is CASTVGDTDTQYF. The CDR3 DNA reads as TGTGCCAGCACGGTCGGGGACACAGATACGCAGTATTTT. Together with reference TRBV9 and TRBJ2-3, the CDR3 gives the full variable domain: DSGVTQTPKHLITATGQRVTLRCSPRSGDLSVYWYQQSLDQGLQFLIQYYNGEERAKGNILERFSAQQFPDLHSELNLSSLELGDSALYFCASTVGDTDTQYFGPGTRLTVL.

This clonotype was found many times. The chain uses TRBV7-2 and TRBJ2-1; 7 bases line up with TRBD2. This CDR3 contains 13 residues. V shed 5 bases and J 10 bases; nucleotides not matched to a gene: 8. Germline V CDR1 and CDR2: SGHTA, FQGNSA. CDR3 DNA sequence: TGTGCCAGCAGCCACTCGTGGGAGGGGGAGCAGTTCTTC. Translated: CASSHSWEGEQFF.

This clonotype was observed at least ten times. This chain uses TRBV6-5 with TRBJ2-7; 9 bases align to TRBD1. Germline lookup yields CDR1 MNHEY and CDR2 SVGAGI. The CDR3 covers 15 residues. V lost 0 bases, J lost 3 bases, and 3 bases stayed unmatched. The CDR3 loop reads CASSYSGTGRYEQYF. For the CDR3, the DNA is TGTGCCAGCAGTTACTCCGGGACAGGGCGCTACGAGCAGTACTTC.

This clonotype was observed many times. The chain couples TRBV6-1 to TRBJ2-1; 10 bases match TRBD2. The CDR3 totals 14 residues. Looked up from germline, CDR1 is MNHNS and CDR2 is SASEGT. Unmatched junction bases numbered 3, after V lost 6 bases and J lost 4 bases. CDR3: CASSVSGGYNEQFF. DNA of the CDR3: TGTGCCAGCAGCGTTAGCGGGGGGTACAATGAGCAGTTCTTC.

This clonotype was counted many times. V gene TRBV3-2 combines with J gene TRBJ2-4; TRBD1 was called by the table and not checked on the DNA. TRBV3-2 is assigned pseudogene status. CDR3 length equals 15 residues. CDR3 DNA: TGTGCCAGCAGCCAAGTCCGGGACAGGGCGAACATTCAGTACTTC. It encodes CASSQVRDRANIQYF.

The gene calls are TRBV7-2 and TRBJ2-3, with 7 bases matching TRBD1. Germline V gene lookup returns CDR1 SGHTA and CDR2 FQGNSA. CDR3 size: 14 residues. The V gene end was trimmed by 5 bases and the J gene end by 3 bases; junction bases not matched to a gene: 5. The DNA of the CDR3 is TGTGCCAGCAGCCGAGGGGGCAGTACAGATACGCAGTATTTT. This sequence encodes CASSRGGSTDTQYF.

This clonotype has at least ten counts. This chain joins TRBV6-5 and TRBJ2-1, with 9 bases lining up with TRBD2. Germline V gene sequence: CDR1 MNHEY, CDR2 SVGAGI. The CDR3 is made up of 15 amino acids. Losses at the gene ends were 5 bases for V and 1 base for J; bases not matched to a gene: 3. This CDR3 is CASSESGGSYNEQFF. The DNA for the CDR3 is TGTGCCAGCAGTGAGAGCGGGGGGTCCTACAATGAGCAGTTCTTC.

This clonotype was seen more than once but under ten times. This rearrangement joins TRBV5-4 to TRBJ2-1; tentatively, D is TRBD1 or TRBD2 (5 bases each). CDR3 length: 13 amino acids. The V end lost 4 bases, the J end lost 9 bases, and 14 bases lay between the germline ends. The germline V gene has CDR1 SGHNT and CDR2 YYREEE (reference sequence). The CDR3 region has the DNA TGTGCCAGCAGCCAGGACAACGGGGCTGAGCAGTTCTTC. It codes for CASSQDNGAEQFF. Together with reference TRBV5-4 and TRBJ2-1, the CDR3 gives the full variable domain: ETGVTQSPTHLIKTRGQQVTLRCSSQSGHNTVSWYQQALGQGPQFIFQYYREEENGRGNFPPRFSGLQFPNYSSELNVNALELDDSALYLCASSQDNGAEQFFGPGTRLTVL.

This clonotype occurred many times. The chain is built from TRBV12-3 or TRBV12-4 and TRBJ2-7, with a weak D call TRBD1 (5 bases). The CDR3 totals 13 residues. Deletions cut 0 bases from V and 9 bases from J, with 12 bases between. The CDR3 DNA reads as TGTGCCAGCAGTTTAGCGGGGCTTAACGCGCAGTACTTC. Its protein product is CASSLAGLNAQYF.

This clonotype was counted many times. This chain joins TRBV4-2 and TRBJ2-1; 8 bases align to TRBD2. CDR1 LGHNA and CDR2 YNFKEQ come from the germline V gene. J gave up 7 bases and V 0 bases, and 11 bases lay outside the gene matches. The CDR3 covers 17 residues. The CDR3 nucleotides read TGTGCCAGCAGCCAAGATACCGCGGGGGGATGGGTAAATGAGCAGTTCTTC. Its protein product is CASSQDTAGGWVNEQFF.

This clonotype is labeled as large. The V call is TRBV4-2, the J call TRBJ2-1; 12 nucleotides agree with TRBD2. The V gene's germline CDR1 is LGHNA and CDR2 YNFKEQ. This CDR3 is 15 amino acids long. Losses at the gene ends were 1 base for V and 6 bases for J; bases not matched to a gene: 1. CDR3 in amino acids: CASSQASGGANEQFF. The CDR3 DNA follows: TGTGCCAGCAGCCAAGCTAGCGGGGGGGCCAATGAGCAGTTCTTC.

In its sample, this clonotype ranks as medium-sized (0.01 to 0.1%). The chain has TRBV4-2 and TRBJ2-3, with D perhaps matching TRBD2 (7 bases). V lost 0 bases and J lost 4, with 14 bases in between. Germline V gene lookup returns CDR1 LGHNA and CDR2 YNFKEQ. The CDR3 is 16 residues long. CDR3 sequence reads: CASSQEGGGLPDTQYF. CDR3 sequence (DNA): TGTGCCAGCAGCCAAGAGGGCGGGGGCCTTCCAGATACGCAGTATTTT.

This clonotype turned up a few times. V is TRBV5-6 and J is TRBJ1-6, with TRBD1 as a possible D gene (5 bases). V was shortened by 4 bases and J by 3 bases, with 14 bases between the two germline ends. The germline V gene has CDR1 SGHDT and CDR2 YYEEEE. There are 16 residues in the CDR3. Written as DNA, the CDR3 is TGTGCCAGCAGCCTCCTGGAGGGGTACTATAATTCACCCCTCCACTTT. Amino acid sequence: CASSLLEGYYNSPLHF.

This clonotype has at least ten counts. The gene calls are TRBV6-2 or TRBV6-3 and TRBJ2-5, with a possible D match to TRBD1 (5 bases). The CDR3 is 14 residues long. V was clipped by 6 bases and J by 5 bases, with 16 bases between them. Germline V gene lookup returns CDR1 MNHEY and CDR2 SVGEGT. DNA of the CDR3: TGTGCCAGCAGACAGGTATCAAGTCGGGAGACCCAGTACTTC. Residues: CASRQVSSRETQYF.